Sequencing of this TCR beta chain was carried out in a study of technical replicates of blood from a few donors. This CDR3 spans 15 amino acids. Germline V CDR1 and CDR2: SGDLS, YYNGEE. With V trimmed by 0 bases and J by 3 bases, 5 bases remained unmatched. Method: immunoSEQ multiplex PCR; TCRdb's copy keeps in-frame clones and lacks some. The sample yields tens of thousands of clones, around 94% seen once. V gene TRBV9 combines with J gene TRBJ2-7; 8 nucleotides line up with TRBD1. The origin of this receptor is a human donor in good health. Sequenced material: T cells isolated from PBMCs. The CDR3 sequence: CASSVGQGALYEQYF. DNA of the CDR3: TGTGCCAGCAGCGTAGGGCAGGGGGCCCTCTACGAGCAGTACTTC.